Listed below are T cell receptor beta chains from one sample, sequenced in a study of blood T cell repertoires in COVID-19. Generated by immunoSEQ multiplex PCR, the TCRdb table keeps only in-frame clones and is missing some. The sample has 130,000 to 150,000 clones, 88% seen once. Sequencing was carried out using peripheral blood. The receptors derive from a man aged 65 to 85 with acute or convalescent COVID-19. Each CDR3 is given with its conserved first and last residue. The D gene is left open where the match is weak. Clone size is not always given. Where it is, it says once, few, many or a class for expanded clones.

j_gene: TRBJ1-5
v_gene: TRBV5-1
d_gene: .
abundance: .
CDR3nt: TGCGCCAGCAGCTTGGATTCAGGGAACAATCAGCCCCAGCATTTT
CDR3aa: CASSLDSGNNQPQHF

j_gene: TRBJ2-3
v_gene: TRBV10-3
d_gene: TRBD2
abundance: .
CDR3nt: TGTGCCATCAGTCCCGGACTAGCGGGAGAGGACGCAGATACGCAGTATTTT
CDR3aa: CAISPGLAGEDADTQYF

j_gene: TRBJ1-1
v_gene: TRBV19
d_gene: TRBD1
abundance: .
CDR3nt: TGTGCCAGTAGTATGGCTTCGACAGGGCAGAACACTGAAGCTTTCTTT
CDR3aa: CASSMASTGQNTEAFF

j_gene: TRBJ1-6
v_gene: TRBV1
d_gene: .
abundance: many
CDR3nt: TGCACCAGCAGCCAAAACGACCAGGGACTGGAGAATTCACCCCTCCACTTT
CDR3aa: CTSSQNDQGLENSPLHF

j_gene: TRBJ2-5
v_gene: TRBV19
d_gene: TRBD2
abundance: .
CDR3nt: TGTGCCAGTAGTCCTCTTTTGGGAGGGCCCGGAGAGACCCAGTACTTC
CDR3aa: CASSPLLGGPGETQYF

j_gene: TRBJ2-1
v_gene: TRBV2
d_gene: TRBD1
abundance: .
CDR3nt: TGTGCCAGCAGCTCCGACAGGGGGCAGGTCGATGAGCAGTTCTTC
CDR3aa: CASSSDRGQVDEQFF

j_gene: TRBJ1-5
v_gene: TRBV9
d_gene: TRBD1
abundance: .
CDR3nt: TGTGCCAGCAGCGTCTACAGGGGGCGTCGGCAGCCCCAGCATTTT
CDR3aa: CASSVYRGRRQPQHF

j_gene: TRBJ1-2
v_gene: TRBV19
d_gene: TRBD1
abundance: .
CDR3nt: TGTGCCAGTAATATGGACAGGGAAGGAAAGGGCTACACCTTC
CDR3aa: CASNMDREGKGYTF

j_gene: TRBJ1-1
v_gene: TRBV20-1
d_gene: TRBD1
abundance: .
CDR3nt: TGCAGCTGTGACAGGGGAACTGAAGCTTTCTTT
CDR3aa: CSCDRGTEAFF

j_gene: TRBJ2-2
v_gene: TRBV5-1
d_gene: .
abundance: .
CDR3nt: TGCGCCAGCAGCTCGGAGGGAGCGAGAGGACCGGCCGGGGAGCTGTTTTTT
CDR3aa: CASSSEGARGPAGELFF

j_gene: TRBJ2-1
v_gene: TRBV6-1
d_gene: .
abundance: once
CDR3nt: TGTGCCAGCAGTGATAGGGGTTATGAGCAGTTCTTC
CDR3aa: CASSDRGYEQFF

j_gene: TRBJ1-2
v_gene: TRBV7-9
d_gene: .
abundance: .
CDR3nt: TGTGCCAGCAGCTTAGGGGGAGACTATGGCTACACCTTC
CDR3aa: CASSLGGDYGYTF

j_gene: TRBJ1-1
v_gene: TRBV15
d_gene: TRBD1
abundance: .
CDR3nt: TGTGCCACCAGCAGGGACAGGGGAAGGGCTGAAGCTTTCTTT
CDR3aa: CATSRDRGRAEAFF

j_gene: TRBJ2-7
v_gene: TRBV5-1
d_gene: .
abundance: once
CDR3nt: TGCGCCAGCAGTCCTCGACAGGCCAAACCTCCTAACGAGCAGTACTTC
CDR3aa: CASSPRQAKPPNEQYF

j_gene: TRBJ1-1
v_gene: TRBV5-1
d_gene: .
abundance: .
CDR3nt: TGCGCCAGCAGCTTTGAGAGAACTGAAGCTTTCTTT
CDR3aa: CASSFERTEAFF

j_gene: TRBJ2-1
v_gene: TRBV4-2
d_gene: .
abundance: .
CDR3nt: TGTGCCAGCAGCCAAACCGGGACAACCTACAATGAGCAGTTCTTC
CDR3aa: CASSQTGTTYNEQFF

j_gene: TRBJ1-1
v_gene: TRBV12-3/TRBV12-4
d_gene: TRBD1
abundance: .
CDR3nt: TGTGCCAGCTCCTACAGGGGGAACACTGAAGCTTTCTTT
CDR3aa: CASSYRGNTEAFF

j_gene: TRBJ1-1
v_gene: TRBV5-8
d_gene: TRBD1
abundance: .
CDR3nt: TGTGCCAGCAGACGGGACAGCATCTTCCGAGGTGACACTGAAGCTTTCTTT
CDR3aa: CASRRDSIFRGDTEAFF

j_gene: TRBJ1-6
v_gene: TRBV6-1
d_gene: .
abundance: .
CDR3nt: TGTGCCAGCAGTGCTCTCGAATGGGGCCGAGAGAATTCACCCCTCCACTTT
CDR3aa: CASSALEWGRENSPLHF

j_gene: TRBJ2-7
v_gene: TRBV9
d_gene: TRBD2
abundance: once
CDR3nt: TGTGCCAGCAGCGGGGAGGGCAGCTACTACGAGCAGTACTTC
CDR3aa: CASSGEGSYYEQYF

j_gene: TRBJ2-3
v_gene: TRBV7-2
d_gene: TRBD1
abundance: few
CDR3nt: TGTGCCAGCAGCTTAATGGTCCGGACAGGTGCCCCTAGCACAGATACGCAGTATTTT
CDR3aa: CASSLMVRTGAPSTDTQYF

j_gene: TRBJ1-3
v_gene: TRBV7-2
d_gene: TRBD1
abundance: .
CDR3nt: TGTGCCAGCAGTAGGGACAGCTCTGGAAACACCATATATTTT
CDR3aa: CASSRDSSGNTIYF

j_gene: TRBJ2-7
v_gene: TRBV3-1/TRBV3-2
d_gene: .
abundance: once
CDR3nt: TGTGCCAGCAGCCAACTTCATACGGGGTACGAGCAGTACTTC
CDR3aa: CASSQLHTGYEQYF

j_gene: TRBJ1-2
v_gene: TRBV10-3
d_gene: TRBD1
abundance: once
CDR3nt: TGTGCCATCAGTGGGGACAGTATCTATGGCTACACCTTC
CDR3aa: CAISGDSIYGYTF

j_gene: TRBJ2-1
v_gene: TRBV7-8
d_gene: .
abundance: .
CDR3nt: TGTGCCAGCAATCCGGGGAGCTCCTACAATGAGCAGTTCTTC
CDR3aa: CASNPGSSYNEQFF

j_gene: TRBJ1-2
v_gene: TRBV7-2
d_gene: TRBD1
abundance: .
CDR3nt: TGTGCCAGCAGCCGGGACAGGGGATATGGCTACACCTTC
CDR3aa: CASSRDRGYGYTF

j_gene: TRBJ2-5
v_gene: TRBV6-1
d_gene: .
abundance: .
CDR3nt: TGTGCCAGCAGTGAGGCGGGGGCGCCATGGGAGACCCAGTACTTC
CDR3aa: CASSEAGAPWETQYF

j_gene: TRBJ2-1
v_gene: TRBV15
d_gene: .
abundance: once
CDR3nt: TGTGCCACCGCCAGGACTTACAATGAGCAGTTCTTC
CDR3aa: CATARTYNEQFF

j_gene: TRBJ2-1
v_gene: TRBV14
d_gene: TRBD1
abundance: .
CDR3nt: TGTGCCAGCAGCTCCGGGACAGATTTCTACAATGAGCAGTTCTTC
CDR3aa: CASSSGTDFYNEQFF

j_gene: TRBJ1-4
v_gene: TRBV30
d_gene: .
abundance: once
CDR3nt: TGTGCCTGGAGACCGCAGGGGAGTGCAACTAATGAAAAACTGTTTTTT
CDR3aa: CAWRPQGSATNEKLFF

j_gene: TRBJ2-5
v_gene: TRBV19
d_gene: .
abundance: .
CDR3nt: TGTGCCAGTAGTAGCTCGGCGGGGAAAGAGACCCAGTACTTC
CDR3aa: CASSSSAGKETQYF

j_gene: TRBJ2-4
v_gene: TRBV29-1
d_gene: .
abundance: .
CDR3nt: TGCAGCGTTGAGGGGGGGCGCGGGGACATTCAGTACTTC
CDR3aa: CSVEGGRGDIQYF

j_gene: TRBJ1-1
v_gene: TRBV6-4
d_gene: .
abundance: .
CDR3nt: TGTGCCAGCAGGGGGGCAGCGAACACTGAAGCTTTCTTT
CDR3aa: CASRGAANTEAFF